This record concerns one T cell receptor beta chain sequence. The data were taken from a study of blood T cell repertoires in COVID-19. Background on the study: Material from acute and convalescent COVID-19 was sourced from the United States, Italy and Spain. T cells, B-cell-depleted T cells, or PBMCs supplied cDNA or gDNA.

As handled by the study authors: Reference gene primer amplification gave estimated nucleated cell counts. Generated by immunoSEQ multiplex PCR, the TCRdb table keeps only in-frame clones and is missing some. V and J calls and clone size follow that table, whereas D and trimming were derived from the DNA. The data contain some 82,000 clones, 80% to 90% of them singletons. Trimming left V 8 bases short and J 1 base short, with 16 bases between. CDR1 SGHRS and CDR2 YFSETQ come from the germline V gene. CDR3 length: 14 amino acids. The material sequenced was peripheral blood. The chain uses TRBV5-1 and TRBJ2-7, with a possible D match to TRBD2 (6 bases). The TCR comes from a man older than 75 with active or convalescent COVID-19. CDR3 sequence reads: CASRRDFSSYEQYF. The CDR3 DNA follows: TGCGCCAGTCGCCGGGACTTCTCATCCTACGAGCAGTACTTC.